This entry is about one T cell receptor beta chain. The data are from a study of cytomegalovirus exposure and HLA in healthy donors. The V gene's germline CDR1 is SGHDN and CDR2 FVKESK. V was pared by 0 bases and J by 7 bases, with 19 bases between. The CDR3 is 16 amino acids. 13 Jbeta primers and 60 Vbeta primers were used for the PCR. The repertoire was sequenced with immunoSEQ multiplex PCR; TCRdb's copy has only in-frame clones and lacks some. The sample spans roughly 120,000 clones; the ten largest clones claim approximately 1%. The clonotype originates from a man younger than 30 in good health and CMV-seronegative. Sequenced input: PBMCs. This chain links TRBV14 with TRBJ2-7; TRBD1 might be the D (5 bases). The CDR3 loop reads CASSQDRGTTLSEQYF. CDR3 in DNA: TGTGCCAGCAGCCAAGATAGGGGAACTACACTATCAGAGCAGTACTTC.